The 11 T cell receptor beta chains below all came from one sample that was sequenced in a study of blood T cell repertoires in COVID-19. The assay was immunoSEQ multiplex PCR, and TCRdb's table has in-frame clones only and misses some. The sample lists fewer than 250,000 clones; roughly four fifths were seen once. Sequencing used peripheral blood. The receptors shown here come from a woman aged 70-85 years with active or convalescent COVID-19.

In its sample, this clone was seen a few times. The V gene is TRBV5-1, the J gene TRBJ1-1, with 9 bases identical to TRBD1. The CDR3 runs 15 residues. Germline loops: CDR1 SGHRS, CDR2 YFSETQ. Unmatched junction bases numbered 3, after V lost 3 bases and J lost 0 bases. The CDR3, as DNA: TGCGCCAGCAGCTCAGGACAGGGGCTGAACACTGAAGCTTTCTTT. This codes for CASSSGQGLNTEAFF.

The rearrangement links TRBV7-9 to TRBJ2-1, with D possibly matching TRBD2 (6 bases). V shed 6 bases and J shed 4 bases, with 16 bases lying between them. Germline V gene sequence: CDR1 SEHNR, CDR2 FQNEAQ (reference sequence). The CDR3 sequence is 15 residues long. CDR3 sequence: CASRLGLGVYNEQFF. DNA for the CDR3: TGTGCCAGCAGGCTGGGACTCGGGGTATACAATGAGCAGTTCTTC.

The chain employs TRBV11-2 and TRBJ1-2, with 7 nucleotides matching TRBD1. Germline V CDR1 and CDR2: SGHAT, FQNNGV. The junction had 9 bases not matched to a gene; V was cut back by 5 bases and J by 3 bases. This CDR3 has 15 residues. The CDR3 spells CASSIYRGVDYGYTF. As DNA, the CDR3 is TGTGCCAGCAGCATTTACAGGGGAGTGGACTATGGCTACACCTTC.

This chain connects TRBV7-8 to TRBJ2-6; a possible D gene is TRBD1 (6 bases). Trimming took 3 bases from V and 0 from J, leaving 15 bases between them. This CDR3 has 18 residues. CDR1 and CDR2 (germline): SGHVS, FQNEAQ. CDR3 residues: CASSLQGFRSSGANVLTF. DNA for the CDR3: TGTGCCAGCAGCTTGCAGGGGTTCAGGAGCTCTGGGGCCAACGTCCTGACTTTC.

Turning to this clone: The sample contains more than one DNA sequence encoding this CDR3. The rearrangement uses TRBV5-1 and TRBJ2-7; the match to TRBD1 covers 10 bases. In germline, CDR1 is SGHRS, CDR2 YFSETQ. V lost 4 bases, J lost 1 base, and 5 bases stayed unmatched. The CDR3 contains 15 residues. CDR3 DNA sequence: TGCGCCAGCAGCCCCGGGACAGGGGTATCCTACGAGCAGTACTTC. This translates into CASSPGTGVSYEQYF.

This clone turned up a few times. The chain links TRBV5-1 to TRBJ1-2; D is perhaps TRBD1 (6 bases). V was pared by 3 bases and J by 6 bases, with 15 bases between. CDR1 and CDR2 from the germline V gene are SGHRS and YFSETQ. The CDR3 extends over 14 amino acids. CDR3 residues: CASSWAGQTDGYTF. In nucleotides, the CDR3 is TGCGCCAGCAGCTGGGCCGGACAGACGGATGGCTACACCTTC.

The chain links TRBV5-1 to TRBJ2-1; D unresolved. This CDR3 is 17 amino acids long. CDR1 SGHRS and CDR2 YFSETQ come from the germline V gene. Trimming removed 0 bases at V and 4 bases at J, with 17 bases between. The CDR3 loop is CASSLDPAGGKYNEQFF. The CDR3 DNA follows: TGCGCCAGCAGCTTGGATCCTGCCGGCGGAAAATACAATGAGCAGTTCTTC.

The chain links TRBV4-1 to TRBJ2-7; 7 bases agree with TRBD2. From germline, CDR1 is MGHRA and CDR2 YSYEKL. This CDR3 has 13 residues. With 0 bases clipped from V and 4 bases from J, the junction kept 0 bases outside the gene matches. This CDR3 reads CASSQDGGYEQYF. Written as DNA, the CDR3 is TGCGCCAGCAGCCAAGACGGGGGGTACGAGCAGTACTTC.

Only a few counts were recorded for this clone. The rearrangement uses TRBV7-9 and TRBJ2-5; perhaps TRBD1 as D (5 bases). CDR1 SEHNR and CDR2 FQNEAQ come from the germline V gene (reference sequence). The germline V and J ends were trimmed by 6 bases and 9 bases, with 17 bases remaining between them. CDR3 length: 13 amino acids. CDR3 nucleotides: TGTGCCAGCAGTCTAGGGGCCCATGCGGCCCAGTACTTC. It encodes CASSLGAHAAQYF.

The chain couples TRBV27 to TRBJ2-2, with 11 bases aligning to TRBD2. Looked up from germline, CDR1 is MNHEY and CDR2 is SMNVEV (reference sequence). The V segment lost 6 bases and the J segment 6 bases; nucleotides outside the gene matches: 9. This CDR3 region has 16 residues. The DNA of the CDR3 is TGTGCCAGCAGGGCCCTAGCGGGAGGTGGAGCCGGGGAGCTGTTTTTT. This gives the protein CASRALAGGGAGELFF.

Written as DNA, the CDR3 is TGCAGTGCGCGACTTAATCAGCCCCAGCATTTT. Translated: CSARLNQPQHF. The rearrangement joins TRBV20-1 to TRBJ1-5; unclear D gene. V lost 6 bases to trimming and J lost 4 bases, with 7 bases between them. CDR1 DFQATT and CDR2 SNEGSKA come from the germline V gene (reference sequence). CDR3 size: 11 residues.